Listed below are T cell receptor beta chains from one sample, sequenced in a study of T cells in Graves' hyperthyroidism and ophthalmopathy. TCRdb reprocessed the multiplex PCR reads with MiXCR, giving one entry per CDR3 protein. The table lists hundreds of thousands of distinct CDR3 sequences, approximately 44% of them singletons. Sequencing was carried out using peripheral blood or thyroid tissue (not recorded which). The origin of the receptors is a woman between 18 and 30 years old with Graves' hyperthyroidism. Both conserved end residues are part of each CDR3. A D gene is named only where the DNA matches it firmly. Not every row has a clone size; where given, it reads once, few, many or a size class.

d_call clone_size j_call v_call cdr3_nt cdr3_aa
- once TRBJ2-5 TRBV20-1 TGCAGTGCTAGAGGTGCTCGAGGGCGGGGCGAGACCCAGTACTTC CSARGARGRGETQYF
TRBD2 - TRBJ2-7 TRBV9 TGTGCCAGCAGCGTAGATCTGAGCGGGAGGGAGTACGAGCAGTACTTC CASSVDLSGREYEQYF
- - TRBJ1-6 TRBV25-1 TGTGCCAGCAGTCGACAGAGTACCAATTCACCCCTCCACTTT CASSRQSTNSPLHF
TRBD1 - TRBJ2-7 TRBV12-3/TRBV12-4 TGTGCCAGCGCCCGCAGGGGGAGAGAGCAGTACTTC CASARRGREQYF
- many TRBJ1-5 TRBV9 TGTGCCAGCAGCACCCGCGACGGCAATCAGCCCCAGCATTTT CASSTRDGNQPQHF
- few TRBJ1-1 TRBV12-3/TRBV12-4 TGTGCCAGCAGGATCCGGCTCCTCACTGAAGCTTTCTTT CASRIRLLTEAFF
- - TRBJ2-7 TRBV7-2 TGTGCCAGCAGCGAAGGGCTTGAGGGGAAGACCTACGAGCAGTACTTC CASSEGLEGKTYEQYF
TRBD1 - TRBJ2-6 TRBV15 TGTGCCACCAGCAGTTCCGGGACAGACGGGGCCAACGTCCTGACTTTC CATSSSGTDGANVLTF
- - TRBJ1-1 TRBV7-6 TGTGCCAGCAGTTTTACGGGCAGGAAAGCTTTCTTT CASSFTGRKAFF
- - TRBJ2-5 TRBV19 TGTGCCAGTAGTATGTGGAACTACCAAGAGACCCAGTACTTC CASSMWNYQETQYF
- - TRBJ2-2 TRBV5-1 TGCGCCAGCAGCTTGGATCAGGGTGGCGCCGGGGAGCTGTTTTTT CASSLDQGGAGELFF
TRBD2 - TRBJ2-3 TRBV2 TGTGCCAGCAGTGAAGCGGCGCGGGAGAGGTCAGATACGCAGTATTTT CASSEAARERSDTQYF
- many TRBJ1-6 TRBV7-9 TGTGCCAGCAGCTTTCCGAATTCACCCCTCCACTTT CASSFPNSPLHF
- many TRBJ2-7 TRBV9 TGTGCCAGCTACGAGCAGTACTTC CASYEQYF
- few TRBJ1-6 TRBV20-1 TGCAGTGCTAGAGGCCAGGGGAATTCACCCCTCCACTTT CSARGQGNSPLHF
- - TRBJ2-7 TRBV4-3 TGCGCCAGCAGCCAGGGCCCAGCGTTTGAGCAGCACTTC CASSQGPAFEQHF
TRBD1 many TRBJ2-7 TRBV12-3/TRBV12-4 TGTGCCAGCAGTCCCTCGACAGGGCCCGAGCAGTACTTC CASSPSTGPEQYF
TRBD1 - TRBJ1-5 TRBV24-1 TGTGCCACCAGTGATCACAGGGGATGGCAGCCCCAGCATTTT CATSDHRGWQPQHF
TRBD1 - TRBJ1-4 TRBV20-1 TGCAGTGCTACCGGGACAGGGGCAACTAAGGAAAAACTGTTTTTT CSATGTGATKEKLFF
TRBD1 - TRBJ1-2 TRBV25-1 TGTGCCAGCGGGACAGGTTTCTATGGCTACACCTTC CASGTGFYGYTF
- - TRBJ1-6 TRBV11-1 TGTGCCAGCAGCTTAGTTGGGGTGGAGTCACCCCTCCACTTT CASSLVGVESPLHF
- few TRBJ2-5 TRBV5-1 TGCGCCAGCAGCTTGAGTCAGTTTGGGACCCAGTACTTC CASSLSQFGTQYF
- - TRBJ1-2 TRBV7-9 TGTGCCAGCAGCGTCAGGGTGGGGCAATATGGCTACACCTTC CASSVRVGQYGYTF
- - TRBJ1-1 TRBV19 TGTGCCAGTACTAAGTCAGGGGCCAAGAACACTGAAGCTTTCTTT CASTKSGAKNTEAFF
- - TRBJ1-2 TRBV29-1 TGCAGCTTAGGACATCGGCGGGGCTACACCTTC CSLGHRRGYTF
- - TRBJ2-6 TRBV7-8 TGTGCCAGCAGCCTAAGGGAAGGCGGGGCCAACGTCCTGACTTTC CASSLREGGANVLTF
- - TRBJ1-1 TRBV2 TGTGCCAGCAGTGAAGCTCAGGTTTCTGAAGCTTTCTTT CASSEAQVSEAFF
TRBD2 - TRBJ2-5 TRBV2 TGTGCCAGCAGTGAAGCGGGGGGGGGACAGACCCAGTACTTC CASSEAGGGQTQYF
TRBD1 - TRBJ2-5 TRBV7-2 TGTGCCAGCAGTGAGACAGGGGCGGCCAATCAGCCCCAGTACTTC CASSETGAANQPQYF
TRBD1 - TRBJ1-4 TRBV7-2 TGTGCCAGCAGCAAATCCCGGGACAGGGAGGAACTGTTTTTT CASSKSRDREELFF
- - TRBJ2-3 TRBV25-1 TGTGCCAGCAGTGAATATGTGGGCAGGCGAACAAGCACAGATACGCAGTATTTT CASSEYVGRRTSTDTQYF
TRBD2 - TRBJ2-5 TRBV24-1 TGTGCCACCAGTGATTCGGGACTAGCGGGAGGAGGTACCCAGTACTTC CATSDSGLAGGGTQYF
- - TRBJ1-2 TRBV2 TGTGCCAGCAGTTTTCCCCCTACTGTCTATGGCTACACCTTC CASSFPPTVYGYTF
- - TRBJ1-4 TRBV2 TGTGCCAGCAGCGCTACAGTGGGGAAACTGTTTTTT CASSATVGKLFF
- - TRBJ2-5 TRBV19 TGTGCCAGTAGCTCCATGGGACACCTCGAGACCCGGTACTTC CASSSMGHLETRYF
- - TRBJ2-7 TRBV6-1 TGTGCCAGCAGTGAAACGGAGGTCTACGAGCAGTACTTC CASSETEVYEQYF
- many TRBJ2-5 TRBV25-1 TGTGCCAGCAGTGAATCCCTACGGGAAGAGACCCAGTACTTC CASSESLREETQYF
TRBD2 - TRBJ2-5 TRBV7-8 TGTGCCAGCAGCTTCCCCCGGGCGTCTAGCGGGCTGAGCCCCGAGACCCAGTACTTC CASSFPRASSGLSPETQYF
TRBD1 - TRBJ2-7 TRBV11-1 TGTGCCAGCAGACCGGACAGGGTGTCCTACGAGCAGTACTTC CASRPDRVSYEQYF
TRBD2 - TRBJ2-7 TRBV12-3/TRBV12-4 TGTGCCAGCAGGGGGACTAGCGGGAGAGAGCAGTACTTC CASRGTSGREQYF
TRBD1 - TRBJ1-1 TRBV10-3 TGTGCCATCAGTGATGGTGCCGGGACAGGGGTCACTGAAGCTTTCTTT CAISDGAGTGVTEAFF